This T cell receptor (beta chain) was captured in a study of shared clonotypes between healthy human individuals. Naive CD4+ cells were CD45RA-selected; the remaining cells were memory. The V gene's germline CDR1 is KGHSH and CDR2 LQKENI. V lost 6 bases and J lost 3, with 18 bases in between. This CDR3 has 15 residues. Only in-frame clones appear in the TCRdb table, and some are missing; sequencing was by immunoSEQ multiplex PCR. In the table there are millions of clones, 90% to 95% of which are singletons. The chain couples TRBV18 to TRBJ2-7; tentatively, D is TRBD1 or TRBD2 (5 bases each). The sample was naive CD4+ T cells sorted from blood. The subset here: CD45RA+ positively selected. The sequence came from a man in his late teens or twenties in good health. In nucleotides, the CDR3 is TGTGCCAGCTCGCGTCTTCCGGGGCTGGGCTACGAGCAGTACTTC. Residues: CASSRLPGLGYEQYF. The variable domain in full, with the rest retrieved from reference TRBV18 and TRBJ2-7, is NAGVMQNPRHLVRRRGQEARLRCSPMKGHSHVYWYRQLPEEGLKFMVYLQKENIIDESGMPKERFSAEFPKEGPSILRIQQVVRGDSAAYFCASSRLPGLGYEQYFGPGTRLTVT.